The clone carrying this T cell receptor beta chain was seen a handful of times. Its antigen is unidentified. Patients aged 18 to 65 had newly diagnosed hyperthyroidism lasting under 2 months. Diagnosis relied on clinical symptoms, serum thyroxine and TRAb, thyroid ultrasound and orbital computed tomography. The data were obtained in a study of T cells in Graves' hyperthyroidism and ophthalmopathy. In the study overall: Peripheral blood was collected at initial diagnosis, before any treatment.

V was cut by 6 bases and J by 6 bases, with 15 bases left in between. Looked up from germline, CDR1 is MNHEY and CDR2 is SMNVEV (reference sequence). The CDR3 is 14 amino acids. RNA transcripts yielded amplified TCR beta CDR3 regions. Carried out on the TCR CDR3, a first-round RT-PCR used the HTBI primer set. TCRdb re-called the multiplex PCR reads with MiXCR, one entry per CDR3 protein. The sample has fewer than 350,000 distinct CDR3 sequences; approximately 18% are singletons. Findings of the study overall: Blood also held most thyroid clonotypes expanded beyond 0.001.

The sequenced sample was blood. This sequence originates from a woman between 50 and 59 years old with Graves' hyperthyroidism. V is TRBV27 and J is TRBJ2-1; weak D call: TRBD2 (5 bases). In DNA, the CDR3 is TGTGCCAGCAGACCGGGTCCTCGGGGCAATGAGCAGTTCTTC. This encodes CASRPGPRGNEQFF.